The sequence of this T cell receptor (beta chain) was determined in a study of CD8+CD57+ T cells in acquired aplastic anemia. General study findings and limits: No significant difference in CD8+ Simpson's diversity was found between patients and controls. It was found that twenty-nine CD8+ CDR3 sequences were shared between patients and controls.

Details on this clonotype: Antigen unknown. One end of the junction does not line up with germline, which may come from a read error.

The CDR3 runs to 12 residues. The germline gives CDR1 ENHRY, CDR2 SYGVKD. Patients chosen for sequencing had shown CD8+CD57+ cell expansion by flow cytometry. A severe acquired aplastic anemia diagnosis applied to all patients. Profiling of TCR beta VDJ combinations and CDR3 sequences used genomic DNA as template. TCRdb re-derived calls from the reads in MiXCR, one entry per CDR3 protein. Found here are about 260,000 distinct CDR3 sequences, about 80% of them singletons; the top ten hold over 35%. Sequenced material: sorted CD4+, CD8+, or CD8+CD57+ T cells (not recorded which) from PBMCs. The chain has TRBV10-3 and TRBJ1-1; D remains ambiguous. The TCR originated in a human donor with aplastic anemia. Here the CDR3 DNA reads TGTGCTATCAGACGCACGGAGGATGAAGCTTTCTTT. Encoded protein: CAIRRTEDEAFF.